The clone carrying this T cell receptor beta chain was observed at least ten times. Its antigen is undetermined. The V gene lost 5 bases and the J gene lost 4 bases, with 11 bases spanning the gap. Germline CDR1 and CDR2: LNHDA and SQIVND (reference sequence). CDR3 size: 13 residues. The record originates from a study of T cell repertoires in cytomegalovirus infection. One entry per CDR3 protein, called by TCRdb with MiXCR from the reads. In the table there are fewer than 900,000 distinct CDR3 sequences, 25% to 30% of which are singletons. The TCR originated in a human donor in good health (CMV status not recorded). Some clones in this sample may be carry-over from other donors' samples. The J gene is TRBJ1-1, the V gene TRBV19; the D gene is possibly TRBD1 (6 bases). Sequencing was performed on cultured CD8+ T cells from PBMCs, taken from culture after CMV antigen stimulation. This CDR3 is CASSEQGSTEAFF. CDR3 sequence (DNA): TGTGCCAGTAGTGAACAGGGAAGCACTGAAGCTTTCTTT.